These 32 T cell receptor beta chains originate from one sample sequenced in a study of blood T cell repertoires in COVID-19. The protocol was immunoSEQ multiplex PCR, while the TCRdb copy is restricted to in-frame clones and leaves out a portion. The data contain hundreds of thousands of clones, roughly 89% of them seen just once; the ten biggest clones take up 0.75% to 0.85%. Material for sequencing was peripheral blood. These receptors came from a man younger than 35 with COVID-19, enrolled during active disease.

Only one count was recorded for this clone. V gene TRBV30 combines with J gene TRBJ2-3, with D perhaps TRBD1 (5 bases). The CDR3 has 15 residues. CDR1 and CDR2 from the germline V gene are GTSNPN and SVGIG (reference sequence). Trimming removed 0 bases at V and 6 bases at J, with 16 bases between. The CDR3 spells CAWSVWGGVEDTQYF. CDR3 DNA: TGTGCCTGGAGTGTATGGGGCGGAGTAGAGGATACGCAGTATTTT. The full variable domain, in which reference TRBV30 and TRBJ2-3 provide the parts outside the CDR3, is SQTIHQWPATLVQPVGSPLSLECTVEGTSNPNLYWYRQAAGRGLQLLFYSVGIGQISSEVPQNLSASRPQDRQFILSSKKLLLSDSGFYLCAWSVWGGVEDTQYFGPGTRLTVL.

The CDR3 is CASSLGVADNEQFF. The CDR3 bases are TGTGCCAGCAGCTTAGGAGTAGCAGACAATGAGCAGTTCTTC. V and J are TRBV7-9 and TRBJ2-1; the D is unclear. The germline V and J ends were trimmed by 1 base and 5 bases, with 9 bases remaining between them. CDR1 is SEHNR and CDR2 is FQNEAQ in the germline V gene (reference sequence). The CDR3 runs to 14 residues.

The chain combines TRBV19 with TRBJ1-5, with D tentatively TRBD1 (5 bases). The CDR3 loop spans 15 amino acids. Germline CDR1 reads LNHDA; CDR2 reads SQIVND (reference sequence). Trimming left V 1 base short and J 2 bases short, with 9 bases between. The CDR3 reads CASSIGRVGNQPQHF. In DNA, the CDR3 is TGTGCCAGTAGTATAGGCAGGGTCGGCAATCAGCCCCAGCATTTT.

This rearrangement joins TRBV25-1 to TRBJ2-7, with 9 bases that match TRBD1. The CDR3 is 15 residues long. The germline CDR1 and CDR2 sequences are MGHDK and SYGVNS. V shed 6 bases and J 4 bases; nucleotides not matched to a gene: 10. This CDR3 is CASSGPGTGRYEQYF. In nucleotides, the CDR3 is TGTGCCAGCAGCGGACCCGGGACAGGGCGATACGAGCAGTACTTC.

This chain uses TRBV10-3 with TRBJ2-1; 9 positions match TRBD2. The V gene end was trimmed by 8 bases and the J gene end by 0 bases; junction bases not matched to a gene: 11. CDR3 length equals 17 residues. Germline CDR1 is ENHRY and CDR2 is SYGVKD. The DNA for the CDR3 is TGTGCCATCCGAAGCGGGGGGCCCCAACTCTCCTACAATGAGCAGTTCTTC. This gives the protein CAIRSGGPQLSYNEQFF.

This sequence joins TRBV5-1 and TRBJ1-5, with D possibly being TRBD1 (6 bases). The CDR3 loop spans 14 amino acids. Per germline, CDR1 SGHRS and CDR2 YFSETQ. V shed 0 bases and J shed 5 bases, with 9 bases lying between them. In DNA form, the CDR3 reads TGCGCCAGCAGCTTGGAACAGGGAGATCAGCCCCAGCATTTT. Protein sequence: CASSLEQGDQPQHF.

This sequence joins TRBV3-1 (or the pseudogene TRBV3-2) and TRBJ2-7; D is undetermined. V was cut by 6 bases and J by 4 bases, with 16 bases left in between. The V gene's germline CDR1 is LGHDT and CDR2 YNNKEL (reference sequence). The CDR3 spans 14 residues. CDR3 in amino acids: CASRSTRNSYEQYF. Here the CDR3 DNA reads TGTGCCAGCAGATCGACTCGAAACTCTTACGAGCAGTACTTC.

The chain recombines TRBV29-1 with TRBJ2-1, with a weak D call TRBD2 (5 bases). The CDR3 length is 12 residues. Trimming removed 8 bases from V and 7 bases from J, with 15 bases in between. The V gene's germline CDR1 is SQVTM and CDR2 ANQGSEA. The CDR3 nucleotides read TGCAGCTTCGCTAGCCACCCTAATGAGCAGTTCTTC. Protein: CSFASHPNEQFF.

V usage is TRBV30 and J usage is TRBJ1-2; D is ambiguous. The CDR3 runs 13 residues. Germline CDR1 reads GTSNPN; CDR2 reads SVGIG (reference sequence). V shed 2 bases and J shed 2 bases, with 9 bases lying between them. The CDR3, as DNA: TGTGCCTGGAGTCCCTCGGAGAACTATGGCTACACCTTC. Translating it yields CAWSPSENYGYTF.

This clone was picked up a small number of times. The chain uses TRBV2 and TRBJ2-1, with 8 bases that match TRBD1. In germline, CDR1 is SNHLY, CDR2 FYNNEI. This CDR3 has 15 amino acids. Trimming at V came to 4 bases and at J to 5 bases, leaving 7 bases not matched to a gene. The CDR3: CASSVWTGSHNEQFF. CDR3 nucleotide sequence: TGTGCCAGCAGTGTTTGGACAGGGAGTCACAATGAGCAGTTCTTC. Variable domain in full (rest from reference TRBV2 and TRBJ2-1): EPEVTQTPSHQVTQMGQEVILRCVPISNHLYFYWYRQILGQKVEFLVSFYNNEISEKSEIFDDQFSVERPDGSNFTLKIRSTKLEDSAMYFCASSVWTGSHNEQFFGPGTRLTVL.

V usage is TRBV7-2 and J usage is TRBJ2-1; D is perhaps TRBD2 (7 bases). The CDR3 length is 16 residues. Germline V gene data show CDR1 as SGHTA and CDR2 as FQGNSA. Trimming left V 6 bases short and J 6 bases short, with 21 bases between. CDR3 protein: CASSHPVGGRSNEQFF. CDR3 DNA sequence: TGTGCCAGCAGTCACCCGGTCGGGGGGCGATCCAATGAGCAGTTCTTC.

This chain connects TRBV7-9 to TRBJ2-3; 9 bases align to TRBD2. The CDR3 is 16 amino acids. Germline CDR1 and CDR2: SEHNR and FQNEAQ (reference sequence). Trimming cost V 5 bases and J 3 bases; bases outside gene matches: 9. This chain's CDR3 is CASSHTLAGATDTQYF. CDR3 coding DNA: TGTGCCAGCAGCCATACCTTAGCGGGGGCGACAGATACGCAGTATTTT.

This chain connects TRBV7-9 to TRBJ2-3; 14 positions agree with TRBD2. Germline CDR1 and CDR2: SEHNR and FQNEAQ (reference sequence). Trimming cost V 3 bases and J 4 bases; bases outside gene matches: 12. The CDR3 consists of 19 residues. The CDR3 sequence: CASSFVTSGRAQVSDTQYF. In nucleotides, the CDR3 is TGTGCCAGCAGCTTTGTGACTAGCGGGAGGGCCCAGGTCTCAGATACGCAGTATTTT.

This chain joins TRBV7-3 and TRBJ2-2; TRBD2 is a possible D gene (7 bases). Germline CDR1 is SGHTA and CDR2 is FQGTGA. Trimming stripped 5 bases from V and 7 bases from J, with 14 bases between. The CDR3 is made up of 14 amino acids. CDR3 in DNA: TGTGCCAGCAGCCCATGGGGGGGCGACGGGGAGCTGTTTTTT. It codes for CASSPWGGDGELFF. Based on the CDR3 plus reference TRBV7-3 and TRBJ2-2, the full variable domain is GAGVSQTPSNKVTEKGKYVELRCDPISGHTALYWYRQSLGQGPEFLIYFQGTGAADDSGLPNDRFFAVRPEGSVSTLKIQRTERGDSAVYLCASSPWGGDGELFFGEGSRLTVL.

CDR3 in DNA: TGTGCCAGCAGCGTAGTGGCAGGCTATGGCTACACCTTC. This sequence encodes CASSVVAGYGYTF. The chain is built from TRBV9 and TRBJ1-2, with D hard to call. V lost 0 bases and J 4 bases, leaving 7 bases between the germline ends. Germline assignment: CDR1 SGDLS and CDR2 YYNGEE. The CDR3 is made up of 13 amino acids.

The rearrangement uses TRBV15 and TRBJ1-6; D ambiguous. Germline-derived CDR1 and CDR2 are LNHNV and YYDKDF (reference sequence). The CDR3 runs 13 residues. The V gene lost 2 bases and the J gene lost 8 bases, with 7 bases spanning the gap. In nucleotides, the CDR3 is TGTGCCACCAGCAGATCTCAGGATTCACCCCTCCACTTT. Protein sequence: CATSRSQDSPLHF.

CDR3 protein: CASSYLQGTYEQYF. The CDR3 coding sequence is TGTGCCAGCAGTTACTTACAGGGGACCTACGAGCAGTACTTC. The V call is TRBV6-2 or TRBV6-3, the J call TRBJ2-7, with 7 bases that match TRBD1. V lost 1 base and J lost 2; bases outside the gene matches: 2. In germline, CDR1 is MNHEY, CDR2 SVGEGT. The CDR3 sequence is 14 residues long.

The chain carries TRBV27 and TRBJ1-1; possibly TRBD1 for D (5 bases). V shed 4 bases and J shed 4 bases, with 16 bases lying between them. This CDR3 has 15 residues. Germline V gives CDR1 MNHEY, CDR2 SMNVEV (reference sequence). CDR3 amino acids: CASSSGTGGSTEAFF. The CDR3 coding sequence is TGTGCCAGCAGTTCGGGGACGGGGGGGAGCACTGAAGCTTTCTTT.

The V gene is TRBV12-3 or TRBV12-4, the J gene TRBJ1-2; D is ambiguous. V dropped 1 base and J dropped 6 bases, with 9 bases sitting between them. The CDR3 sequence is 13 residues long. For the CDR3, the DNA is TGTGCCAGCAGTTTAGTCCAGGAAGATGGCTACACCTTC. Its translation: CASSLVQEDGYTF.

The rearrangement links TRBV7-8 to TRBJ2-7, with 14 bases matching TRBD2. The CDR3 is made up of 19 amino acids. Germline V CDR1 and CDR2: SGHVS, FQNEAQ. V shed 0 bases and J 5 bases; nucleotides not matched to a gene: 12. The CDR3 nucleotides read TGTGCCAGCAGCTTAGCGCGGTTGGGGACTAGCGGGGGAGGCAACGAGCAGTACTTC. This codes for CASSLARLGTSGGGNEQYF.

The rearrangement uses TRBV19 and TRBJ1-5; D is unresolved. CDR1 and CDR2 from the germline V gene are LNHDA and SQIVND (reference sequence). V lost 6 bases and J 0 bases, leaving 3 bases between the germline ends. The CDR3 length is 12 residues. The CDR3, as DNA: TGTGCCAGTAGGAGTAGCAATCAGCCCCAGCATTTT. As protein: CASRSSNQPQHF.

This clone was seen a few times. J is TRBJ1-1 and V is TRBV4-1; 10 bases are shared with TRBD1. J lost 6 bases, V lost 2 bases, and 6 bases had no gene match. Germline V gene data show CDR1 as MGHRA and CDR2 as YSYEKL. There are 15 residues in the CDR3. The CDR3 DNA is TGCGCCAGCAGCCAACAATGGGACAGGGGCTCTGAAGCTTTCTTT. Translated, it gives CASSQQWDRGSEAFF.

This chain connects TRBV10-2 to TRBJ2-1; D remains unclear. Germline V CDR1 and CDR2: WSHSY, SAAADI. Between the trimmed V and J ends, which lost 0 bases and 4 bases, there was a span of 7 bases. The CDR3 has 14 residues. The CDR3 region is CASSESLSYNEQFF. CDR3 DNA sequence: TGCGCCAGCAGTGAGTCGTTGAGTTACAATGAGCAGTTCTTC.

The gene calls are TRBV2 and TRBJ2-1, with 9 bases aligning to TRBD2. After removal of 1 base from V and 12 bases from J, the junction contained 7 bases not matched to a gene. Looked up from germline, CDR1 is SNHLY and CDR2 is FYNNEI. This CDR3 has 14 residues. The CDR3 here is CASSEVVAGDGQFF. The CDR3 coding sequence is TGTGCCAGCAGTGAAGTGGTAGCGGGAGACGGGCAGTTCTTC.

V is TRBV7-9 and J is TRBJ2-5; tentatively, D is TRBD1 (5 bases). Trimming removed 3 bases from V and 2 bases from J, with 10 bases in between. Germline loops: CDR1 SEHNR, CDR2 FQNEAQ (reference sequence). The CDR3 totals 14 residues. The CDR3 DNA sequence: TGTGCCAGCAGCTTTCAGGGTGCGCAAGAGACCCAGTACTTC. This codes for CASSFQGAQETQYF.

This chain links TRBV5-1 with TRBJ2-1, with TRBD1 matching 10 bases. The CDR3 totals 15 residues. Germline V lookup: CDR1 SGHRS, CDR2 YFSETQ. J gave up 8 bases and V 2 bases, and 7 bases lay outside the gene matches. Here the CDR3 DNA reads TGCGCCAGCAGCTTCCGACAGGGGGCCTCCCATGAGCAGTTCTTC. Translated: CASSFRQGASHEQFF.

This clone showed up just once. This sequence joins TRBV27 and TRBJ1-1, with D hard to call. The CDR3 extends over 16 amino acids. The V gene lost 2 bases and the J gene lost 0 bases, with 13 bases spanning the gap. Germline-derived CDR1 and CDR2 are MNHEY and SMNVEV (reference sequence). The CDR3 nucleotides are TGTGCCAGCAGTTTAACGGAGTCCGGGATGAACACTGAAGCTTTCTTT. The encoded protein is CASSLTESGMNTEAFF.

The V gene is TRBV7-8, the J gene TRBJ1-1; TRBD1 is a possible D gene (5 bases). The CDR3 is 15 amino acids. Germline lookup yields CDR1 SGHVS and CDR2 FQNEAQ. Trimming cost V 5 bases and J 5 bases, with 18 bases left between them. This chain's CDR3 is CASSPEEGASTEAFF. The DNA of the CDR3 is TGTGCCAGCAGCCCTGAGGAAGGGGCGAGTACTGAAGCTTTCTTT.

This clone was observed many times. The J gene is TRBJ2-2, the V gene TRBV19; 10 nucleotides align to TRBD1. The CDR3 loop spans 15 amino acids. In germline, CDR1 is LNHDA, CDR2 SQIVND (reference sequence). V gave up 7 bases and J gave up 4 bases; unmatched junction bases: 6. CDR3 loop: CASNRQGAGTGELFF. The CDR3 DNA reads TGTGCCAGTAATCGACAGGGGGCAGGCACCGGGGAGCTGTTTTTT.

This clone was observed a single time. V gene TRBV11-2 combines with J gene TRBJ2-1; 10 positions match TRBD2. Per the germline V gene, CDR1 is SGHAT and CDR2 is FQNNGV. The CDR3 consists of 16 residues. The trim removed 6 bases at V and 7 bases at J, leaving 12 bases unmatched. The CDR3 here is CASRSAAGGPGNEQFF. The CDR3 DNA reads as TGTGCCAGCAGGTCAGCAGCGGGAGGGCCGGGAAATGAGCAGTTCTTC.

The V call is TRBV21-1, the J call TRBJ2-1; no DNA check was done on the table's D call, TRBD2. TRBV21-1 is a pseudogene segment. The CDR3 spans 10 residues. The CDR3 DNA follows: TGTGCCAGCAGAGAGGGAGAGCAGTTCTTC. Its protein product is CASREGEQFF.

The CDR3 is CASSLGGTYNEQFF. CDR3 sequence (DNA): TGTGCCAGCAGTCTCGGGGGAACCTACAATGAGCAGTTCTTC. This rearrangement joins TRBV27 to TRBJ2-1; the D gene is possibly TRBD2 (6 bases). The CDR3 extends over 14 amino acids. V was shortened by 5 bases and J by 2 bases, with 10 bases between the two germline ends. The germline V gene has CDR1 MNHEY and CDR2 SMNVEV (reference sequence).